This T cell receptor (beta chain) comes out of a study of shared clonotypes between healthy human individuals. Study-wide results and caveats: What naive subsets generally showed was a larger estimated richness than memory subsets showed.

Naive CD8 cells, CD45RO-negative and positively selected for CCR7, excluded terminally differentiated effector memory CD45RA+ cells. V gave up 2 bases and J gave up 0 bases; unmatched junction bases: 7. This CDR3 spans 16 amino acids. The germline V gene encodes CDR1 MNHEY and CDR2 SMNVEV (reference sequence). The repertoire was sequenced with immunoSEQ multiplex PCR; TCRdb's copy has only in-frame clones and lacks some. The sample includes roughly 570,000 clones, 98% of them seen just once. As regards this clone: Its specificity is unknown.

The genes are TRBV27 and TRBJ2-7; TRBD1 aligns across 7 bases. What was sequenced was naive CD8+ T cells sorted from blood. The sequence derives from a man aged 25-45 years in good health. CDR3 loop: CASSLGATGSSYEQYF. CDR3 bases: TGTGCCAGCAGTTTAGGGGCGACAGGGAGCTCCTACGAGCAGTACTTC.